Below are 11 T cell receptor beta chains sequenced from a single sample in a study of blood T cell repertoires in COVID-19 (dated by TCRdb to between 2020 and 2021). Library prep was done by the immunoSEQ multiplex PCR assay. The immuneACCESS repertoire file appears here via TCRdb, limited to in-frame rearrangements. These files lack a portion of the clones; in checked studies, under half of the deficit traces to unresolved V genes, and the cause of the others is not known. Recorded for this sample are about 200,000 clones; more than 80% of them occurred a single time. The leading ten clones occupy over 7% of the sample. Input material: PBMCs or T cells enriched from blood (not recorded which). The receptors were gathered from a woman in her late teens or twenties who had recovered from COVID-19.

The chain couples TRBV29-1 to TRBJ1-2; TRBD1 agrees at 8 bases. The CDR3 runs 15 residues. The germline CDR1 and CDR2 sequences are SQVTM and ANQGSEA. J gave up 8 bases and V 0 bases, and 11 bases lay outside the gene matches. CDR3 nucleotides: TGCAGCGTTGAAGATCCTAAGACAGGGGACCAAGGCTACACCTTC. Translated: CSVEDPKTGDQGYTF.

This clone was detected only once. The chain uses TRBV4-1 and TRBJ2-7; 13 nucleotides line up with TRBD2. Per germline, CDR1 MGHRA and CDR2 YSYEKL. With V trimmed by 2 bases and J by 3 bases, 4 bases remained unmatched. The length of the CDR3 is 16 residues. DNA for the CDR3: TGCGCCAGCAGCCAACCGACTAGCGGGGGGAACTACGAGCAGTACTTC. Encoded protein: CASSQPTSGGNYEQYF.

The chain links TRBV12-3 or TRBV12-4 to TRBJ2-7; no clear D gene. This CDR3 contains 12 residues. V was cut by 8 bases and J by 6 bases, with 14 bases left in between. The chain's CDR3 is CASGLTRSEQYF. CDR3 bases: TGTGCCAGCGGGCTGACCAGGTCCGAGCAGTACTTC.

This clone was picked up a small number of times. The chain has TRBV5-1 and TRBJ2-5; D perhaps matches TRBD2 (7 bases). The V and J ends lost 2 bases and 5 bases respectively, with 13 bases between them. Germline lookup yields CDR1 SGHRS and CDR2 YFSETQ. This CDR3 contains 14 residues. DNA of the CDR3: TGCGCCAGCAGCTTAAGGGGGGGCTTTGAGACCCAGTACTTC. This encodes CASSLRGGFETQYF. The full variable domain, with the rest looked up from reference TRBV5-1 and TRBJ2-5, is KAGVTQTPRYLIKTRGQQVTLSCSPISGHRSVSWYQQTPGQGLQFLFEYFSETQRNKGNFPGRFSGRQFSNSRSEMNVSTLELGDSALYLCASSLRGGFETQYFGPGTRLLVL.

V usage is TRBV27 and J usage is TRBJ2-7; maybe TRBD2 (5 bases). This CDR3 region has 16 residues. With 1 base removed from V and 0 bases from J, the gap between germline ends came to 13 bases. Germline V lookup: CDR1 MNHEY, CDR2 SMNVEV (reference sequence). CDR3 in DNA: TGTGCCAGCAGTTTATTATCGGTGGGGAGCTCCTACGAGCAGTACTTC. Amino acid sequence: CASSLLSVGSSYEQYF.

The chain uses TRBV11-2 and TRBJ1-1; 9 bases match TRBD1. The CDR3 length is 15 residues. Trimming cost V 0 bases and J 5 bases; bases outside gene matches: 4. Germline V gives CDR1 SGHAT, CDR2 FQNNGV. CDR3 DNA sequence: TGTGCCAGCAGCTTAGACGGGACAGGGCGGACTGAAGCTTTCTTT. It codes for CASSLDGTGRTEAFF.

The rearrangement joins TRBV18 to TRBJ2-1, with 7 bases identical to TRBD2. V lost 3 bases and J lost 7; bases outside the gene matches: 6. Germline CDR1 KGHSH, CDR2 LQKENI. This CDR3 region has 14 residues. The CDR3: CASSPLGRENEQFF. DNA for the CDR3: TGTGCCAGCTCACCGTTAGGGAGGGAAAATGAGCAGTTCTTC.

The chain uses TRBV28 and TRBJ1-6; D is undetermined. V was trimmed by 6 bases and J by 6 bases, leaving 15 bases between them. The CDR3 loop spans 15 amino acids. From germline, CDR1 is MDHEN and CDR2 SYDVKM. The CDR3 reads CASSPSSGPNSPLHF. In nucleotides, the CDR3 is TGTGCCAGCAGCCCTAGCAGCGGACCTAATTCACCCCTCCACTTT.

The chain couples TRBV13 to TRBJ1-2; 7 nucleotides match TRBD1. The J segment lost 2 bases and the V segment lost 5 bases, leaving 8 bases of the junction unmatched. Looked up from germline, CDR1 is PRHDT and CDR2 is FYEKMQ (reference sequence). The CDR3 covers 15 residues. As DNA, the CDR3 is TGTGCCAGCAGCGCGTCGACAGGGTCGAACTATGGCTACACCTTC. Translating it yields CASSASTGSNYGYTF.

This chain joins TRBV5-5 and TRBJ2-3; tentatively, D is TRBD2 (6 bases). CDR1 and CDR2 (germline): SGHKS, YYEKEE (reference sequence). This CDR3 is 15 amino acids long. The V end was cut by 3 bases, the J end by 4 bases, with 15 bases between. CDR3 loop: CASSSTIGGADTQYF. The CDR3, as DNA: TGTGCCAGCAGCTCCACAATTGGCGGGGCAGATACGCAGTATTTT.

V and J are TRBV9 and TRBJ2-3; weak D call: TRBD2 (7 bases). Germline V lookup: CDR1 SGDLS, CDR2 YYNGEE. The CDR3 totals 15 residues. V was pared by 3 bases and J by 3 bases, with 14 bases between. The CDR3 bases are TGTGCCAGCAGCGCCGCGGGGGCGAGGACAGATACGCAGTATTTT. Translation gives CASSAAGARTDTQYF.